The clone carrying this T cell receptor beta chain was seen only a few times. What it recognizes is unknown. Trimming removed 5 bases at V and 7 bases at J, with 20 bases between. This CDR3 has 15 residues. TCRdb reprocessed the 5' RACE reads with MiXCR, giving one entry per CDR3 protein. This sample has more than 300,000 distinct CDR3 sequences, with about 10% found just once. This sample was included in a study of T cells after yellow fever vaccination. Findings of the study overall: Abundant contaminating clonotypes from the bulk population could appear in FACS-sorted repertoires.

The chain joins TRBV12-3 or TRBV12-4 to TRBJ1-2, with D possibly being TRBD1 (6 bases). The sample here was CD4+ T cells sorted from PBMCs, taken 45 days after the yellow fever booster vaccination. The TCR originated in a man younger than 35 who received the YFV17D yellow fever vaccine. The CDR3 reads CASSDAGTFNGGYTF. Here the CDR3 DNA reads TGTGCCAGCAGTGACGCCGGGACATTTAATGGTGGCTACACCTTC.